This T cell receptor beta chain was captured by sequencing in a study of T cell repertoires in ileal Crohn's disease. V lost 5 bases to trimming and J lost 1 base, with 17 bases between them. This CDR3 is built from 17 residues. Germline V gene lookup returns CDR1 LNHNV and CDR2 YYDKDF (reference sequence). TCRdb keeps only in-frame clones here, not all; method: immunoSEQ multiplex PCR. The sample includes tens of thousands of clones, less than 90% of them seen just once. General study findings and limits: Endoscopy was done a median roughly 6.9 months after surgery. Sorted CD8 T cells held more high-frequency clones than CD4.

This clone rates as large. Its cognate antigen is unknown. Noted time point: neoterminal ileum biopsy at postoperative endoscopy, about 6 months after surgery. Adults with ileal or ileocolonic Crohn's disease and an indication for resection were eligible. The V gene is TRBV15, the J gene TRBJ1-4; a possible D gene is TRBD1 (6 bases). The sequence came from an adult with Crohn's disease. Sequencing was performed on ileal tissue. CDR3 sequence: CATSAGPLTGTNEKLFF. The CDR3 nucleotides read TGTGCCACCAGCGCAGGACCTTTGACAGGAACTAATGAAAAACTGTTTTTT.